This T cell receptor (beta chain) was documented in a study of T cell repertoires in cytomegalovirus infection. This clonotype has only a few counts. The germline V and J ends were trimmed by 2 bases and 6 bases, with 10 bases remaining between them. The CDR3 totals 13 residues. TCRdb reanalysed the reads using MiXCR and keeps one entry per CDR3 protein. The sample has some 450,000 distinct CDR3 sequences; roughly 30% are singletons. Sequenced sample: PBMCs. The chain is built from TRBV12-3 or TRBV12-4 and TRBJ1-1, with D uncertain. This TCR was recovered from a human donor in good health (CMV status not recorded). Some clones in this sample may be carry-over from other donors' samples. The CDR3 region has the DNA TGTGCCAGCAGTTTATCTCGGGGTTCTGAAGCTTTCTTT. Translating it yields CASSLSRGSEAFF.